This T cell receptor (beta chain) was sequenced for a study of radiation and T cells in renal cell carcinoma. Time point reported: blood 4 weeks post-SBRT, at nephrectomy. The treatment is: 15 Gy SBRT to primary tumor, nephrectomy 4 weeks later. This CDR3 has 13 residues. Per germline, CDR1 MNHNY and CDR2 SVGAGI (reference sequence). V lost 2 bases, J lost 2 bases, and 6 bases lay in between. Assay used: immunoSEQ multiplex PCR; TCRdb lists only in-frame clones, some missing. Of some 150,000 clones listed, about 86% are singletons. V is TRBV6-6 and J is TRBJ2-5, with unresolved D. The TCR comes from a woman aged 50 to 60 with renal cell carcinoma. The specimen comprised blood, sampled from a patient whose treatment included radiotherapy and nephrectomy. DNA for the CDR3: TGTGCCAGCAGTTACATTCCACAAGAGACCCAGTACTTC. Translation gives CASSYIPQETQYF.